One and the same sample provided the 10 T cell receptor beta chains below, sequenced in a study of cytomegalovirus exposure and HLA in healthy donors (TCRdb year 2017). The library was built by means of the immunoSEQ multiplex PCR assay. A mixture of 60 forward primers for TCR Vbeta segments and 13 reverse primers for TCR Jbeta segments was used in the multiplex PCR. TCRdb limited this immuneACCESS table to in-frame rearrangements with V and J called. A share of clones is missing; checked studies link under half to unresolved V genes, and the rest is unexplained. This sample lists about 160,000 clones; roughly 70% were detected once. The ten top clones hold around 3% of the sample. Sequencing input: PBMCs. The origin of the receptors is a woman aged 50 to 65 in good health and CMV-seropositive.

The chain carries TRBV4-3 and TRBJ1-6, with D unresolved. CDR1 LGHNA and CDR2 YSLEER come from the germline V gene. The CDR3 is 16 amino acids. Trimming removed 0 bases at V and 5 bases at J, with 11 bases between. CDR3 region: CASSQETGRNNSPLHF. DNA for the CDR3: TGCGCCAGCAGCCAAGAGACCGGCAGGAATAATTCACCCCTCCACTTT.

V and J are TRBV19 and TRBJ2-3; 9 bases are shared with TRBD2. The germline V gene encodes CDR1 LNHDA and CDR2 SQIVND (reference sequence). With V trimmed by 1 base and J by 1 base, 3 bases remained unmatched. This CDR3 has 16 residues. The CDR3 DNA follows: TGTGCCAGTAGTATAGGGGTAGCGGGGGGCACAGATACGCAGTATTTT. This sequence encodes CASSIGVAGGTDTQYF.

This CDR3 reads CASSLDGAAGTQYF. The CDR3 DNA follows: TGTGCCAGCAGCTTAGATGGGGCCGCCGGGACCCAGTACTTC. The rearrangement links TRBV11-2 to TRBJ2-5, with TRBD1 as a possible D gene (5 bases). Germline V gene sequence: CDR1 SGHAT, CDR2 FQNNGV. The CDR3 consists of 14 residues. V gave up 0 bases and J gave up 7 bases, with 12 bases separating them.

This chain connects TRBV6-5 to TRBJ2-5; weak D call: TRBD2 (6 bases). This CDR3 contains 14 residues. Germline V gives CDR1 MNHEY, CDR2 SVGAGI. The V end was cut by 3 bases, the J end by 8 bases, with 16 bases between. The CDR3 protein is CASSYSTREATQYF. The CDR3 DNA reads as TGTGCCAGCAGTTATTCGACCAGGGAGGCAACCCAGTACTTC.

The V call is TRBV6-5, the J call TRBJ2-7; TRBD2 is a possible D gene (5 bases). V was trimmed by 10 bases and J by 0 bases, leaving 10 bases between them. The CDR3 has 12 residues. CDR1 and CDR2 from the germline V gene are MNHEY and SVGAGI. DNA for the CDR3: TGTGCCACTCAAGGGAGCTCCTACGAGCAGTACTTC. This translates into CATQGSSYEQYF.

The rearrangement uses TRBV2 and TRBJ1-1, with D perhaps matching TRBD1 (6 bases). Between the trimmed V and J ends, which lost 6 bases and 8 bases, there was a span of 10 bases. This CDR3 has 11 residues. Germline loops: CDR1 SNHLY, CDR2 FYNNEI. The DNA for the CDR3 is TGTGCCAGCAGCGATACAGGGGAAGCTTTCTTT. Translation: CASSDTGEAFF.

The chain links TRBV9 to TRBJ1-1, with D tentatively TRBD1 (5 bases). The length of the CDR3 is 14 residues. V was pared by 3 bases and J by 3 bases, with 12 bases between. Germline loops: CDR1 SGDLS, CDR2 YYNGEE. In DNA, the CDR3 is TGTGCCAGCAGCGGCCCCGGGGGGGACACTGAAGCTTTCTTT. This codes for CASSGPGGDTEAFF.

The chain couples TRBV5-4 to TRBJ2-3; 8 bases agree with TRBD1. Germline V gene lookup returns CDR1 SGHNT and CDR2 YYREEE (reference sequence). V shed 7 bases and J 1 base; nucleotides not matched to a gene: 5. This CDR3 comprises 14 residues. CDR3 region: CASGRGQGTDTQYF. The CDR3 DNA reads as TGTGCCAGCGGACGGGGACAGGGCACAGATACGCAGTATTTT.

This clone was recorded a few times. In nucleotides, the CDR3 is TGCGCCAGCAGCAGCTTAGGACTGTCCTTAAACACCATATATTTT. Protein product: CASSSLGLSLNTIYF. V is TRBV5-1 and J is TRBJ1-3, with D unresolved. This CDR3 has 15 amino acids. The V end was cut by 4 bases, the J end by 6 bases, with 17 bases between. Germline V gene sequence: CDR1 SGHRS, CDR2 YFSETQ. The entire variable domain, with the rest obtained from reference TRBV5-1 and TRBJ1-3, is as follows: KAGVTQTPRYLIKTRGQQVTLSCSPISGHRSVSWYQQTPGQGLQFLFEYFSETQRNKGNFPGRFSGRQFSNSRSEMNVSTLELGDSALYLCASSSLGLSLNTIYFGEGSWLTVV.

The chain is built from TRBV9 and TRBJ1-1; no reliable D call. V lost 2 bases, J lost 3 bases, and 8 bases lay in between. CDR3 size: 13 residues. The germline V gene encodes CDR1 SGDLS and CDR2 YYNGEE. As DNA, the CDR3 is TGTGCCAGCAGCGTCCTCGGTTACACTGAAGCTTTCTTT. Translated: CASSVLGYTEAFF.